This T cell receptor (beta chain) stems from a study of cytomegalovirus exposure and HLA in healthy donors. Study context: Sequencing of some 200 million T cells in an earlier analysis found 90 million to 120 million unique TCR beta sequences.

13 Jbeta primers and 60 Vbeta primers were used for the PCR. Assay: immunoSEQ multiplex PCR; the TCRdb copy retains only in-frame clones and omits some. The sample comprises roughly 100,000 clones, approximately 79% of which are singletons, and less than 5% rests with the top ten. As for this clone: What it binds is unknown.

Germline-derived CDR1 and CDR2 are DFQATT and SNEGSKA (reference sequence). The CDR3 spans 11 residues. Trimming cost V 3 bases and J 3 bases, with 6 bases left between them. Donors showed nominal health when sampled, although they likely had unrecorded immune exposures. Notes on the study in general: Later analysis reportedly placed an Asian-associated ancestry cluster below the roughly 690-donor mean in N-insertions.

The clonotype originates from a man aged 50 to 60 in good health and CMV-seropositive. This chain links TRBV20-1 with TRBJ2-7, with D uncertain. Sequenced material: PBMCs. The CDR3 DNA is TGCAGTGCTAGCTTCAGCTACGAGCAGTACTTC. This translates into CSASFSYEQYF.